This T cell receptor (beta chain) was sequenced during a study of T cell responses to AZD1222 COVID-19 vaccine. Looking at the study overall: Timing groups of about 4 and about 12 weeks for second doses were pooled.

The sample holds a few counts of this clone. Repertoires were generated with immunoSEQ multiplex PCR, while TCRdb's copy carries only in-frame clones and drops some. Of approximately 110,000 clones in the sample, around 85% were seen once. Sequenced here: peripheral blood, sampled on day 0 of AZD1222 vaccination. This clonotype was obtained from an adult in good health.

DNA for the CDR3: TGCAGCGTTGTCTCCTGGGACGGAAACTATGGCTACACCTTC. This sequence encodes CSVVSWDGNYGYTF. V usage is TRBV29-1 and J usage is TRBJ1-2, with a tentative D call TRBD1 (5 bases). Trimming took off 4 bases at V and 2 bases at J, with 14 bases between the two ends. CDR1 is SQVTM, CDR2 ANQGSEA, per germline. The CDR3 is 14 amino acids.